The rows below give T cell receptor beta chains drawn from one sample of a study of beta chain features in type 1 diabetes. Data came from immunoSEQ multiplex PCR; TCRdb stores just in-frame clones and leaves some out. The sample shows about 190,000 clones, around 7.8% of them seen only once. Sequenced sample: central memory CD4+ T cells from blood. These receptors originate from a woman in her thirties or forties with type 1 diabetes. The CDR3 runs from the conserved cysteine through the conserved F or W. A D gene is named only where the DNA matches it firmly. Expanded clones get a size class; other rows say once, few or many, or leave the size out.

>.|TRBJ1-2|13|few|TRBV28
TGTGCCAGCAGCTATCCGGGATCTCCCGGCTACACCTTC
CASSYPGSPGYTF
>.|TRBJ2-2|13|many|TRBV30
TGTGCCTGGACTAGGACTAACACCGGGGAGCTGTTTTTT
CAWTRTNTGELFF
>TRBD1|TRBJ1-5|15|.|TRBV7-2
TGTGCCAGCAGCTCCCGACAGGGCGGCAATCAGCCCCAGCATTTT
CASSSRQGGNQPQHF
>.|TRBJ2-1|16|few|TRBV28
TGTGCCAGCAGTTTGGGTCGGGATAAGTCCTACAATGAGCAGTTCTTC
CASSLGRDKSYNEQFF
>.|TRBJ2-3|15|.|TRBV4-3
TGCGCCAGCAGCTCCCCCCCGGGAGGCACAGATACGCAGTATTTT
CASSSPPGGTDTQYF
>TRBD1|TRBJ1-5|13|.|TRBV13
TGTGCCAGCAGCCGGGACAGAGATCAGCCCCAGCATTTT
CASSRDRDQPQHF
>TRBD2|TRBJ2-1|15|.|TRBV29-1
TGCAGCGCCTGTCTCCCAGCGGGGGTTTTGATTGAGCAGTTCTTC
CSACLPAGVLIEQFF
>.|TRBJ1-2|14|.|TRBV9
TGTGCCAGCAGCGTAGAGCCAAACAACTATGGCTACACCTTC
CASSVEPNNYGYTF
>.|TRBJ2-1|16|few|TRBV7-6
TGTGCCAGCAGCTTCCTAGCTCCGAGCTCCTACAATGAGCAGTTCTTC
CASSFLAPSSYNEQFF
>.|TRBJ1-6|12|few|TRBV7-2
TGTGCCAGCAGACGCGGTAATTCACCCCTCCACTTT
CASRRGNSPLHF
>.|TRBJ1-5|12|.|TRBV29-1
TGCAGCGTTGTGGCAGGGGATCAGCCCCAGCATTTT
CSVVAGDQPQHF
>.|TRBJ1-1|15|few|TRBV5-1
TGCGCCAGCAGCTTTGGGGGGGCCGGGAACACTGAAGCTTTCTTT
CASSFGGAGNTEAFF
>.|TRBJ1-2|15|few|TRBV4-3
TGCGCCAGCAGCCAAGATGATGGGGGAGGCTATGGCTACACCTTC
CASSQDDGGGYGYTF
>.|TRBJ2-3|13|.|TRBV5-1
TGCGCCAGCAGCCCGGGGGGCACAGATACGCAGTATTTT
CASSPGGTDTQYF
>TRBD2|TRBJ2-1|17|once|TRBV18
TGTGCCAGCTCACCACAGGGGGGACTAGCGGTTTACAATGAGCAGTTCTTC
CASSPQGGLAVYNEQFF
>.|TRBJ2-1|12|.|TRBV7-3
TGTGCCAGCAGCTTGAGCTACAATGAGCAGTTCTTC
CASSLSYNEQFF
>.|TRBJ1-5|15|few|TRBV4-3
TGCGCCAGCAGCTTGGCCGGGGTTAGCAATCAGCCCCAGCATTTT
CASSLAGVSNQPQHF
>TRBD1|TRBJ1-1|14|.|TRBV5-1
TGCGCCAGCAGCTCCAGGGGGGACGGCACTGAAGCTTTCTTT
CASSSRGDGTEAFF
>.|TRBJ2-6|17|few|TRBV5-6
TGTGCCAGCAGCTGGTTTCGGGGAGAAGTTGGGGCCAACGTCCTGACTTTC
CASSWFRGEVGANVLTF
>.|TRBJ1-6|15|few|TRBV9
TGTGCCAGCAGCCCCCGCCGGGGGGATAATTCACCCCTCCACTTT
CASSPRRGDNSPLHF
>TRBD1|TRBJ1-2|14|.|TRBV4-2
TGTGCCAGCAGCCAATCCGGGACAGGGGATGGCTACACCTTC
CASSQSGTGDGYTF
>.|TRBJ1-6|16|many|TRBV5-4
TGTGCCAGCAGCTGGGGAGGGCAGCGCCGGAATTCACCCCTCCACTTT
CASSWGGQRRNSPLHF
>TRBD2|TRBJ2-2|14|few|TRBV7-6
TGTGCCAGCAGCTTAGAGGCGGGAGCCGGGGAGCTGTTTTTT
CASSLEAGAGELFF
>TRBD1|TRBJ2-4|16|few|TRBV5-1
TGCGCCAGCAGCTTGGGGACAGGACTAGCCAAAAACATTCAGTACTTC
CASSLGTGLAKNIQYF
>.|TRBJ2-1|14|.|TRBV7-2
TGTGCCAGCAGCTGGGGCGGGGCTAACCCTGAGCGGTTCTTC
CASSWGGANPERFF
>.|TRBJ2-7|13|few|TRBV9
TGTGCCAGCAGCCCGAACTCGGGCTACGAGCAGTACTTC
CASSPNSGYEQYF
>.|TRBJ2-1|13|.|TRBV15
TGTGCCACCAGCAGACAACAGGGCAATGAGCAGTTCTTC
CATSRQQGNEQFF
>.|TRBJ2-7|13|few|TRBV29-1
TGCAGCGGGTTGGGAGGACAGGCCAACGAGCAGTACTTC
CSGLGGQANEQYF
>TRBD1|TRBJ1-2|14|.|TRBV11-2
TGTGCCAGCAGCCTTGGACAGGATGTTTGGGGCTACACCTTC
CASSLGQDVWGYTF
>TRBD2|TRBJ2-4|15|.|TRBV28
TGTGCCAGCAGCCTAGCGGGGGGAGCCAAAAACATTCAGTACTTC
CASSLAGGAKNIQYF
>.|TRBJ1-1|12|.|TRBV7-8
TGTGCCAGCAGGACAGGGAACACTGAAGCTTTCTTT
CASRTGNTEAFF
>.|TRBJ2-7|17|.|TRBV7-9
TGTGCCAGCAGCTTAGCGAGCCGCCGGGGAACCTCCTACGAGCAGTACTTC
CASSLASRRGTSYEQYF
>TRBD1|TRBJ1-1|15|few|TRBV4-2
TGTGCCAGCAGCAAACCGGGACAGGGTAACACTGAAGCTTTCTTT
CASSKPGQGNTEAFF
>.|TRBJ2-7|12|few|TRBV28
TGTGCCAGCAGTATCGCTACCTACGAGCAGTACTTC
CASSIATYEQYF
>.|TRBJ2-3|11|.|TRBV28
TGTGCCAGCAGATTTTCGGATACGCAGTATTTT
CASRFSDTQYF
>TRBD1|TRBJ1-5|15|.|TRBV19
TGTGCCAGTAGTATAAACAGGGGAGGCAATCAGCCCCAGCATTTT
CASSINRGGNQPQHF
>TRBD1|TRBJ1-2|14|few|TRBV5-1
TGCGCCAGCAGGGTGACAGGGGGCAGAACGGGCTACACCTTC
CASRVTGGRTGYTF
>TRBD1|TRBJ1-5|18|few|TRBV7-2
TGTGCCAGCAGCTTAAGAGCCACCGGGACAGGGGACAGTCAGCCCCAGCATTTT
CASSLRATGTGDSQPQHF
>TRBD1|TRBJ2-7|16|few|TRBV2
TGTGCCAGCAGTCGGCGCCCTCGGACAGGGGGCGGCGAGCAGTACTTC
CASSRRPRTGGGEQYF
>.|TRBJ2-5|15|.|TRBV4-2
TGTGCCAGCAGCTACAGATCGGGGGACCAAGAGACCCAGTACTTC
CASSYRSGDQETQYF
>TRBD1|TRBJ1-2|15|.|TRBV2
TGTGCCAGCGGTCGAGGACAGGCGAGTATCGGTGGCTACACCTTC
CASGRGQASIGGYTF
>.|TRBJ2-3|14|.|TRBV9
TGTGCCAGCAGGGCAGGGGTGAGCACAGATACGCAGTATTTT
CASRAGVSTDTQYF
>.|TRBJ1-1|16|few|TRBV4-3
TGCGCCAGCAGCCAACAACCCCAGGGGATGAACACTGAAGCTTTCTTT
CASSQQPQGMNTEAFF
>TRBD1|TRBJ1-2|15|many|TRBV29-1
TGCAGCGTTTACGGAATGGGACAGGGGTGGAATGGCTACACCTTC
CSVYGMGQGWNGYTF
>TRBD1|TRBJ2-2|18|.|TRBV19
TGTGCCAGTATGGGGGACAGGGGAGCTAACGCGAACACCGGGGAGCTGTTTTTT
CASMGDRGANANTGELFF
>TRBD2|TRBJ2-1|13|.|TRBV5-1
TGCGCCAGCAGCCGACGGGAGGGCAATGAGCAGTTCTTC
CASSRREGNEQFF
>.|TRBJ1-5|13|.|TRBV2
TGTGCCAGCAGTGATCAGGGGAGTCAGCCCCAGCATTTT
CASSDQGSQPQHF
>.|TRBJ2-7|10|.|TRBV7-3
TGTGCCAGCAGCAAGCACGAGCAGTACTTC
CASSKHEQYF
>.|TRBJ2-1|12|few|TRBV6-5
TGTGCCAGCCGGAGCTCCTACAATGAGCAGTTCTTC
CASRSSYNEQFF
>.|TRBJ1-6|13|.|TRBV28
TGTGCCAGCAGTTACCAGGATTATTCACCCCTCCACTTT
CASSYQDYSPLHF
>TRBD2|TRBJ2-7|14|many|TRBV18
TGTGCCAGCTCACCGTCTAGCGGATCCTACGAGCAGTACTTC
CASSPSSGSYEQYF
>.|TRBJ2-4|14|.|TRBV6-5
TGTGCCAGCAGGACGCAGGGGGGCAAAAACATTCAGTACTTC
CASRTQGGKNIQYF
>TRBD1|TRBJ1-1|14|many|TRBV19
TGTGCCAGTAGCCTTAAGACAGGGGCGGCTGAAGCTTTCTTT
CASSLKTGAAEAFF
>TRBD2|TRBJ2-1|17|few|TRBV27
TGTGCCAGCAGTTTCCCCGGACTAGCGGGGGGGCTTAATGAGCAGTTCTTC
CASSFPGLAGGLNEQFF
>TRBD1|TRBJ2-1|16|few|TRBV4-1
TGCGCCAGCAGCCAAGAGGGGACAGGGGTGCGCAATGAGCAGTTCTTC
CASSQEGTGVRNEQFF
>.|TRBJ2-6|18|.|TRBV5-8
TGTGCCAGCAGCCATTGGGGCAGGGGAAGCTCTGGGGCCAACGTCCTGACTTTC
CASSHWGRGSSGANVLTF
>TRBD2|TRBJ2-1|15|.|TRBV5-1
TGCGCCAGCAGCTTGCAGCGGGGGTCCTACAATGAGCAGTTCTTC
CASSLQRGSYNEQFF
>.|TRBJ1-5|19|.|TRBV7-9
TGTGCCAGCAGCTTCCGGCGGTCGAATCGGACAGAAAGCAATCAGCCCCAGCATTTT
CASSFRRSNRTESNQPQHF
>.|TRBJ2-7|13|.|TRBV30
TGTGCCTGGAGGGACGGGACATACTACGAGCAGTACTTC
CAWRDGTYYEQYF